Listed below are T cell receptor beta chains from one sample, sequenced in a study of T-cell memory formation after mild COVID-19. One entry per CDR3 protein, called by TCRdb with MiXCR from the 5' RACE reads. The sample yields hundreds of thousands of distinct CDR3 sequences, roughly 17% seen once. Sequencing input: PBMCs or a T cell subset sorted from them (not recorded which). Every receptor here comes from an adult woman who had mild COVID-19 (a few samples of this study predate the infection). Cell type and time point are not known. Each CDR3 is given with its conserved first and last residue. Each record gives: clone size, V gene, D gene, J gene, CDR3 protein, CDR3 DNA. The D gene is left open where the match is weak. Size tells how often a clone was seen (once, few, many) or the class of an expanded clone, and some rows leave it out.

clone_size: few; v_call: TRBV5-1; d_call: NA; j_call: TRBJ2-2; cdr3_aa: CASGGGKNTGELFF; cdr3_nt: TGCGCCAGCGGAGGGGGCAAGAACACCGGGGAGCTGTTTTTT
clone_size: few; v_call: TRBV6-1; d_call: NA; j_call: TRBJ1-5; cdr3_aa: CASTTAFQPQHF; cdr3_nt: TGTGCCAGCACCACCGCGTTCCAGCCCCAGCATTTT
clone_size: NA; v_call: TRBV7-8; d_call: NA; j_call: TRBJ1-1; cdr3_aa: CASSLKGFGNTEAFF; cdr3_nt: TGTGCCAGCAGCTTAAAGGGGTTTGGGAACACTGAAGCTTTCTTT
clone_size: NA; v_call: TRBV24-1; d_call: NA; j_call: TRBJ1-5; cdr3_aa: CATSDPRNSNQPQHF; cdr3_nt: TGTGCCACCAGTGATCCCAGGAATAGCAATCAGCCCCAGCATTTT
clone_size: few; v_call: TRBV12-3/TRBV12-4; d_call: TRBD2; j_call: TRBJ2-1; cdr3_aa: CASSSGGPVREQFF; cdr3_nt: TGTGCCAGCAGCAGCGGGGGGCCCGTCCGTGAGCAGTTCTTC
clone_size: NA; v_call: TRBV16; d_call: NA; j_call: TRBJ2-7; cdr3_aa: CASSQSATGFYEQYF; cdr3_nt: TGTGCCAGCAGCCAATCGGCGACAGGATTCTACGAGCAGTACTTC
clone_size: NA; v_call: TRBV11-2; d_call: NA; j_call: TRBJ2-4; cdr3_aa: CASSSTGRDLAKNIQYF; cdr3_nt: TGTGCCAGCAGCTCGACCGGACGGGACTTAGCCAAAAACATTCAGTACTTC
clone_size: NA; v_call: TRBV12-3/TRBV12-4; d_call: NA; j_call: TRBJ1-6; cdr3_aa: CASSLDSVNSPLHF; cdr3_nt: TGTGCCAGCAGTTTAGACAGCGTGAATTCACCCCTCCACTTT
clone_size: NA; v_call: TRBV7-6; d_call: NA; j_call: TRBJ1-2; cdr3_aa: CASKEGPGVDGYTF; cdr3_nt: TGTGCCAGCAAAGAAGGACCAGGGGTGGATGGCTACACCTTC
clone_size: many; v_call: TRBV7-2; d_call: NA; j_call: TRBJ2-2; cdr3_aa: CASSPRVAAGELFF; cdr3_nt: TGTGCCAGCAGCCCCAGAGTAGCCGCCGGGGAGCTGTTTTTT
clone_size: NA; v_call: TRBV24-1; d_call: NA; j_call: TRBJ2-1; cdr3_aa: CATRSSSYNEQFF; cdr3_nt: TGTGCCACCAGATCAAGTTCCTACAATGAGCAGTTCTTC
clone_size: few; v_call: TRBV6-2/TRBV6-3; d_call: NA; j_call: TRBJ1-6; cdr3_aa: CASSTGDNSPLHF; cdr3_nt: TGTGCCAGCAGTACAGGTGATAATTCACCCCTCCACTTT
clone_size: NA; v_call: TRBV7-9; d_call: NA; j_call: TRBJ2-1; cdr3_aa: CASTRPASYNEQFF; cdr3_nt: TGTGCCAGCACCAGGCCAGCCTCCTACAATGAGCAGTTCTTC
clone_size: few; v_call: TRBV30; d_call: NA; j_call: TRBJ1-1; cdr3_aa: CAWSRSNTEAFF; cdr3_nt: TGTGCCTGGAGTCGGTCGAACACTGAAGCTTTCTTT
clone_size: NA; v_call: TRBV27; d_call: NA; j_call: TRBJ2-7; cdr3_aa: CASSLASSDPVYEQYF; cdr3_nt: TGTGCCAGCAGTTTAGCGAGTTCTGACCCCGTCTACGAGCAGTACTTC
clone_size: once; v_call: TRBV7-2; d_call: NA; j_call: TRBJ2-1; cdr3_aa: CASSLSRSTYNEQFF; cdr3_nt: TGTGCCAGCAGCTTAAGCCGTTCCACCTACAATGAGCAGTTCTTC
clone_size: few; v_call: TRBV5-1; d_call: NA; j_call: TRBJ2-5; cdr3_aa: CASSPSSRKTQYF; cdr3_nt: TGCGCCAGCAGCCCCTCCTCCAGGAAGACCCAGTACTTC
clone_size: NA; v_call: TRBV12-3/TRBV12-4; d_call: NA; j_call: TRBJ1-1; cdr3_aa: CASRTDGRLNTEAFF; cdr3_nt: TGTGCCAGCAGGACTGACGGGCGGCTGAACACTGAAGCTTTCTTT
clone_size: few; v_call: TRBV9; d_call: NA; j_call: TRBJ2-7; cdr3_aa: CASSPQGLRYEQYF; cdr3_nt: TGTGCCAGCAGCCCGCAGGGACTGCGCTACGAGCAGTACTTC
clone_size: few; v_call: TRBV11-2; d_call: NA; j_call: TRBJ1-1; cdr3_aa: CASSLVSEAFF; cdr3_nt: TGTGCCAGCAGCTTAGTCTCTGAAGCTTTCTTT